This T cell receptor (beta chain) was obtained from a study of early T cells in non-severe SARS-CoV-2 infection. The overall study: It was bulk RNA from unsorted whole blood that was sequenced, and the chains were unpaired.

The V gene's germline CDR1 is MNHEY and CDR2 SVGAGI. Trimming shortened V by 4 bases and J by 3 bases, and 14 bases separated the two germline ends. The CDR3 totals 15 residues. Unique molecular identifiers were affixed to single, distinct cDNA molecules. A single record per CDR3 protein comes from TCRdb applying MiXCR to the 5' RACE reads. The data contain 55,000 or so distinct CDR3 sequences, about 6.4% of them singletons. This clonotype was seen ten or more times. What it binds is unknown. Study results and limitations: Matches to VDJdb favored anti-spike CD8 responses and missed private and CD4 specificities.

The chain employs TRBV6-5 and TRBJ2-3; D might be TRBD2 (5 bases). The origin of this receptor is an adult who was a healthcare worker with PCR-confirmed SARS-CoV-2 infection or an uninfected control (not recorded which). The sample here was whole blood, taken at baseline. The CDR3: CASSSWSRGTDTQYF. CDR3 nucleotide sequence: TGTGCCAGCAGTTCATGGTCCCGAGGGACAGATACGCAGTATTTT.